Described below is a single T cell receptor (beta chain) sequence and its context. The authors ran a second PCR of about 7 to 11 cycles using a sample-barcoded 5' primer and a J-beta primer mix. Each CDR3 protein is one row after TCRdb ran MiXCR on the 5' RACE reads. Among over a million distinct CDR3 sequences listed, less than 25% were seen once. The sample comes from a study of blood T cells in healthy people across ages. The CDR3 is 15 residues long. Trimming shortened V by 7 bases and J by 1 base, and 13 bases separated the two germline ends. Per germline, CDR1 KGHDR and CDR2 SFDVKD. This same sample was also taken into another study, of T cells of mothers and their children.

This TCR was recovered from a girl aged 2 to 10 in good health. The J gene is TRBJ2-1, the V gene TRBV24-1; the D gene is possibly TRBD1 (6 bases). Sequenced input: blood. The CDR3 DNA reads TGTGCCACCAGGCGACAGGATTTGTCCTACAATGAGCAGTTCTTC. It specifies CATRRQDLSYNEQFF.